This TCR beta chain was profiled in a study of OX40 agonist ivuxolimab in advanced cancers. Germline assignment: CDR1 SGHRS and CDR2 YFSETQ. Unmatched junction bases numbered 23, after V lost 0 bases and J lost 4 bases. The CDR3 has 22 residues. Using immunoSEQ multiplex PCR, the repertoire was profiled, and TCRdb retains in-frame clones only, with some absent. The sample has tens of thousands of clones, about nine tenths seen once. This clone occurred once. The V call is TRBV5-1, the J call TRBJ2-7; the match to TRBD2 covers 12 bases. The TCR was taken from an adult with an advanced solid tumor such as melanoma, head and neck, liver or kidney cancer. Source: CD4+ or CD8+ T cells sorted from blood, taken in a trial of the OX40 agonist ivuxolimab. Written as DNA, the CDR3 is TGCGCCAGCAGCTTGGGGAGGAAACCTAGCGGGAGGGCCCCACCTAGTTTTTACGAGCAGTACTTC. Amino acid sequence: CASSLGRKPSGRAPPSFYEQYF. The whole variable domain, remainder taken from reference TRBV5-1 and TRBJ2-7, is KAGVTQTPRYLIKTRGQQVTLSCSPISGHRSVSWYQQTPGQGLQFLFEYFSETQRNKGNFPGRFSGRQFSNSRSEMNVSTLELGDSALYLCASSLGRKPSGRAPPSFYEQYFGPGTRLTVT.